The text below deals with one TCR beta chain. Its antigen is not identified. The data are from a study of T cell responses to AZD1222 COVID-19 vaccine. Study-wide findings and caveats: Only six AZD1222 recipients tested seropositive at baseline. Clonal diversity was possibly underestimated; the donors were predominantly white British and more often female. Repertoire sampling occurred only after the peak T cell response.

Data came from immunoSEQ multiplex PCR; TCRdb stores just in-frame clones and leaves some out. The sample shows about 140,000 clones, 92% of them seen only once. This clonotype originated in an adult who received the AZD1222 COVID-19 vaccine. The input for sequencing was peripheral blood, taken 28 days after the second AZD1222 dose.

The CDR3, as DNA: TGTGCCAGCAGCGCGACAGGGATGGGCAATTCACCCCTCCACTTT. Protein product: CASSATGMGNSPLHF. The chain links TRBV9 to TRBJ1-6; 7 bases map to TRBD1. CDR1 SGDLS and CDR2 YYNGEE come from the germline V gene. Trimming at V came to 3 bases and at J to 7 bases, leaving 7 bases not matched to a gene. The CDR3 has 15 amino acids.